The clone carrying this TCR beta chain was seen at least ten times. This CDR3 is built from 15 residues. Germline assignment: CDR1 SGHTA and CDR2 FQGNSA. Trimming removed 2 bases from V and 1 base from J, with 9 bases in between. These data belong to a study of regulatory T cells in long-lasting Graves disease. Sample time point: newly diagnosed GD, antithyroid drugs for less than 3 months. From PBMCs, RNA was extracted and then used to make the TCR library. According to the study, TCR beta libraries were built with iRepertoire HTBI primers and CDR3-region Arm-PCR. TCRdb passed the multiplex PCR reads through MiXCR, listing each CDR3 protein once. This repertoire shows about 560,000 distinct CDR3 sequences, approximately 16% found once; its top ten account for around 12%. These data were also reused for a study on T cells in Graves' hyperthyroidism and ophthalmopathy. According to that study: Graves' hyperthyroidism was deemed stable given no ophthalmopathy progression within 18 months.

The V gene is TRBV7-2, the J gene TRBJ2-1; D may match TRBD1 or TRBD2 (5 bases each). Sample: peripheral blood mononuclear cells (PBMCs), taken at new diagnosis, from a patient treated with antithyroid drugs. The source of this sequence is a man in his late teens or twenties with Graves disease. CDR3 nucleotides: TGTGCCAGCAGCTTACAGGGAGCGTCCTACAATGAGCAGTTCTTC. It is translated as CASSLQGASYNEQFF.